Listed below are T cell receptor beta chains from one sample, sequenced in a study of blood T cell repertoires in COVID-19. Clones were read by immunoSEQ multiplex PCR, and TCRdb kept only the in-frame ones, dropping some. The data hold some 86,000 clones, with less than 95% observed a single time. Sequenced sample: peripheral blood. These receptor sequences come from a human donor with active COVID-19. The donor label of this sample is uncertain. Both conserved end residues are trimmed from each CDR3.

cdr3_aa	j_call	v_call	cdr3_length
ASSFLTGAGNTIY	TRBJ1-3	TRBV7-2	13
ASSPNWGGSYEQY	TRBJ2-7	TRBV9	13
ASTTTGLSTDTQY	TRBJ2-3	TRBV27	13
ASSLLAGGMNEQF	TRBJ2-1	TRBV5-6	13
ASSSTDRFRGVSTDTQY	TRBJ2-3	TRBV7-8	17
ASSEAPSGGGWNEQF	TRBJ2-1	TRBV2	15
ASSLGSPGANVLT	TRBJ2-6	TRBV7-8	13
ASSPGQGHYGYT	TRBJ1-2	TRBV6-5	12
ASSQTLAGGYYEQY	TRBJ2-7	TRBV4-3	14
ASSRDSSYEQY	TRBJ2-7	TRBV11-3	11
ASSEQGRETQY	TRBJ2-5	TRBV11-3	11
ASSPDVGQIKNIQY	TRBJ2-4	TRBV27	14
ASSYLGTDEQY	TRBJ2-7	TRBV6-5	11
SVGEPSGNSPLH	TRBJ1-6	TRBV29-1	12
ASSLQPLEQF	TRBJ2-1	TRBV5-1	10
ASSYSTSGGYEQY	TRBJ2-7	TRBV6-2/TRBV6-3	13
ASSRFTGTPATNEKLF	TRBJ1-4	TRBV3-1/TRBV3-2	16
ASSLTDWTAARGSPLH	TRBJ1-6	TRBV5-1	16
SASRGASGTYEQY	TRBJ2-7	TRBV20-1	13
ASSPGGGQETQY	TRBJ2-5	TRBV5-1	12
ASSLVGWGEETQY	TRBJ2-5	TRBV5-4	13
ASSFNRGASNQPQH	TRBJ1-5	TRBV5-6	14
ASSQEPTSNEQF	TRBJ2-1	TRBV4-3	12
ASSTRDRGLGNTIY	TRBJ1-3	TRBV27	14
ASSQEGKGRPEAF	TRBJ1-1	TRBV3-1/TRBV3-2	13
ASSTPPTWTSGDETQY	TRBJ2-5	TRBV21-1	16